Reported below is one T cell receptor (beta chain). This CDR3 has 12 residues. The V segment lost 8 bases and the J segment 4 bases; nucleotides outside the gene matches: 4. Assay used: immunoSEQ multiplex PCR; TCRdb lists only in-frame clones, some missing. The table shows 90,000 to 120,000 clones, with roughly 79% occurring only once. This record comes from a study of control samples from healthy donors and cancer patients. The TCR sequence derives from a man aged 18 to 35 in good health. What was sequenced was blood. This rearrangement joins TRBV12-3 or TRBV12-4 to TRBJ2-5, with TRBD1 matching 7 bases. The CDR3: CASGEGAETQYF. The CDR3 DNA reads as TGTGCCAGCGGTGAGGGGGCAGAGACCCAGTACTTC.